Here is one T cell receptor beta chain with its context. Its antigen is still unknown. Base qualities are not provided; no much larger clone lies one nucleotide away. V is shortened by 4 bases, J by 1 base, and the region joining them spans 18 bases. The CDR3 covers 16 residues, taking in both the cysteine and the phenylalanine. The CDR3 DNA has 48 bases and is translated from base 1. The CDR1 and CDR2 encoded by the germline V gene are SGHRS and YFSETQ. The data belong to a study of blood T cell repertoires in COVID-19 (TCRdb year 2020). Context from the whole study: Samples covering the acute and convalescent phases of COVID-19 were provided by collaborators in the United States, Italy and Spain. The prospective study material was composed of cDNA or gDNA derived from T cells, B-cell-depleted T cells, or PBMCs. The dataset comprised deeply sampled blood TCRbeta repertoires from subjects exposed to, actively infected with, or recovered from COVID-19. The repertoires were released in a freely available public database intended as a resource for research on the immune response to SARS-CoV-2. Samples were obtained from the ongoing ImmuneRACE study (first 160 participants) and from about 1,300 subjects provided by 6 global collaborators. A de-identified subject ID, COVID-19 status, age in years and sex were almost always included in the sample metadata. Where available, HLA class I and class II types were obtained from metadata supplied by the sample provider rather than from assay-based typing. Results and caveats for the whole study, not just this receptor: The quantity of clinical and demographic metadata differed by source and by participant and was supplied without curation.

Samples from volunteer blood donors who had recovered from COVID-19 were contributed by a second Seattle source. The collaborating institutions used their own protocols to collect whole blood in K2EDTA tubes. For TCRbeta analysis, collaborator samples were shipped as frozen whole blood, as isolated PBMCs, or as DNA extracted from either sample type. TCRbeta CDR3 regions were amplified from genomic DNA using the immunoSEQ Assay, a bias-controlled multiplex PCR. The authors' analysis ran thus. The number of nucleated cells in each sample was estimated by amplification of reference gene primers within the assay. To quantify the absolute abundance of each unique TCRbeta CDR3 rearrangement, sequence reads were collapsed and filtered. For each sample, productive Simpson clonality was calculated as the square root of Simpson's diversity index over productive rearrangements. Drawn from immuneACCESS, this table holds only the in-frame rearrangements with V and J called that TCRdb kept. Clones are partly lost; checked studies trace under half to an unresolved V gene and leave the rest unexplained. V, J and clone size reflect that table, while D and trimming were determined from the DNA. This sample lists some 150,000 clones; 84% were detected once. The ten largest clones represent roughly 7.5% of the sample.

The sequence came from a middle-aged man who had recovered from COVID-19. This chain is built from TRBV5-1 and TRBJ2-7, with a tentative D gene TRBD1 over 6 matching bases. Input material: peripheral blood. The nucleotide sequence is given as TGCGCCAGCAGCCGTACCCGAACAGGGACGTCCTACGAGCAGTACTTC. Its coded protein is CASSRTRTGTSYEQYF.